A selection of T cell receptor beta chains follows, all from one sample in a study of beta chain features in type 1 diabetes. Libraries were prepared by immunoSEQ multiplex PCR; TCRdb keeps only in-frame clonotypes and omits some of them. The data show hundreds of thousands of clones, with over 11% seen just once and less than 0.04% held by the top ten. The sample comprised naive CD4+ T cells from blood. All receptors derive from a man younger than 30 with type 1 diabetes. Each CDR3 is given with its conserved first and last residue. Fields, in order: V gene, D gene, CDR3 protein. The D gene is left open where the match is weak.

V gene: TRBV4-3
D gene: NA
CDR3 protein: CASSQEAGQVTGELFF

V gene: TRBV11-2
D gene: NA
CDR3 protein: CASSLEGYGNEQFF

V gene: TRBV7-3
D gene: NA
CDR3 protein: CASSLRVEGTNTGELFF

V gene: TRBV10-3
D gene: NA
CDR3 protein: CAIRSTAYNEQFF

V gene: TRBV28
D gene: NA
CDR3 protein: CASTTSRGPNEQFF

V gene: TRBV7-8
D gene: TRBD1
CDR3 protein: CASIVDRASYNEQFF

V gene: TRBV5-1
D gene: NA
CDR3 protein: CASSLGRAAGADTQYF

V gene: TRBV5-1
D gene: NA
CDR3 protein: CASSLRGEAFF

V gene: TRBV2
D gene: TRBD2
CDR3 protein: CASSSSGVLNEQFF

V gene: TRBV5-6
D gene: NA
CDR3 protein: CASSLGLAYLYEQYF

V gene: TRBV5-4
D gene: TRBD1
CDR3 protein: CASSLDRGGRNYEQYF

V gene: TRBV6-5
D gene: NA
CDR3 protein: CASSILLGANYGYTF

V gene: TRBV30
D gene: TRBD2
CDR3 protein: CAGTLAGGSSVDTQYF

V gene: TRBV30
D gene: TRBD1
CDR3 protein: CAWSVRTGANHQPQHF

V gene: TRBV4-2
D gene: TRBD2
CDR3 protein: CASSQGGTRSEEQFF

V gene: TRBV28
D gene: NA
CDR3 protein: CASSPSLEGRAFF

V gene: TRBV7-8
D gene: TRBD1
CDR3 protein: CASSLERILGQGTFF

V gene: TRBV30
D gene: NA
CDR3 protein: CAWSGGGTAYEQYF

V gene: TRBV9
D gene: NA
CDR3 protein: CASSGLIAPSYNEQFF

V gene: TRBV2
D gene: TRBD1
CDR3 protein: CASGTGVQETQYF

V gene: TRBV30
D gene: NA
CDR3 protein: CAWSRTGSNEKLFF

V gene: TRBV14
D gene: TRBD1
CDR3 protein: CASSPIRDRGHAFF

V gene: TRBV30
D gene: TRBD1
CDR3 protein: CAWSTGTGSYEQFF

V gene: TRBV6-1
D gene: NA
CDR3 protein: CASTVGDFYEQYF

V gene: TRBV7-2
D gene: NA
CDR3 protein: CASSLFSGSTGELFF